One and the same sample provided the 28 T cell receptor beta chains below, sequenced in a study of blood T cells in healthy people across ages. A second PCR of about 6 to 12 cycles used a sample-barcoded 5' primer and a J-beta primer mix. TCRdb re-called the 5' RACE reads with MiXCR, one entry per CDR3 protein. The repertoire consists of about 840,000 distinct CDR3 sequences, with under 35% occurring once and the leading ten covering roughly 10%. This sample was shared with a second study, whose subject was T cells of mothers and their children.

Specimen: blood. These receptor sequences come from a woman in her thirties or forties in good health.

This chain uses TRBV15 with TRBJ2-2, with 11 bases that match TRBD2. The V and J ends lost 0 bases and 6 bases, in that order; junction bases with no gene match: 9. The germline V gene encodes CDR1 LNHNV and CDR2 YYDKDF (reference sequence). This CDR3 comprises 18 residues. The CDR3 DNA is TGTGCCACCAGCAGAGATTTTAGCGGGGGGGCCAGGGCCGGGGAGCTGTTTTTT. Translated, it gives CATSRDFSGGARAGELFF.

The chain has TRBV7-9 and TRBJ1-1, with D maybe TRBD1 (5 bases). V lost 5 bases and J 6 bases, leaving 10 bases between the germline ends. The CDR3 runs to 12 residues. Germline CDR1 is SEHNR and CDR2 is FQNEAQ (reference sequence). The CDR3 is CASSVGTAEAFF. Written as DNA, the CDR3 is TGTGCCAGCAGCGTGGGGACGGCTGAAGCTTTCTTT.

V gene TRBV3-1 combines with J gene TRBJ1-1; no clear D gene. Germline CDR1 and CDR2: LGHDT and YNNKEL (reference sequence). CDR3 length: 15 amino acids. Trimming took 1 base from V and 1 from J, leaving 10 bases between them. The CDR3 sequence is CASSQGGLRNTEAFF. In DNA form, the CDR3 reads TGTGCCAGCAGCCAAGGCGGACTCCGGAACACTGAAGCTTTCTTT.

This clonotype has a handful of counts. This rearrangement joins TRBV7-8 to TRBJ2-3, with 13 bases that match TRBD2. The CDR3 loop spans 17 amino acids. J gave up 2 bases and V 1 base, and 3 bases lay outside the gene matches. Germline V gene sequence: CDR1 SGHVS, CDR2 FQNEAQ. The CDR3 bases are TGTGCCAGCAGCTTAGGGACTAGCGGGGGCTTCACAGATACGCAGTATTTT. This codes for CASSLGTSGGFTDTQYF.

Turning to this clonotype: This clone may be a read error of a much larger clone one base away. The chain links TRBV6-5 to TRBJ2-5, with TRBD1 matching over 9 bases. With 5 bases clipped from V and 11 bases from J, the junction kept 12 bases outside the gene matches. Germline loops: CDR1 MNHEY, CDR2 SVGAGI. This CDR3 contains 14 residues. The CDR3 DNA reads TGTGCCAGCAGTATGGACAGGGGCATGGTCCAGCAGTACTTC. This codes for CASSMDRGMVQQYF.

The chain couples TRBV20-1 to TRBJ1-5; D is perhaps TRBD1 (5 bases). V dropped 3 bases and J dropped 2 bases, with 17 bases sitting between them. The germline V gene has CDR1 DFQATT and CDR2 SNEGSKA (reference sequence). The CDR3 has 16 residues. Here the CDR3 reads CSASEKGRIRNQPQHF. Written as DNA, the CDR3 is TGCAGTGCTAGTGAAAAGGGGCGAATACGCAATCAGCCCCAGCATTTT.

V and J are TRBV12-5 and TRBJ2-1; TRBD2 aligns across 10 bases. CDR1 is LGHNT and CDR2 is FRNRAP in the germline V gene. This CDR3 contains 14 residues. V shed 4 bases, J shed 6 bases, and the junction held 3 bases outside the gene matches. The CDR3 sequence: CASGSGLAVNEQFF. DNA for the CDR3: TGTGCTAGTGGTTCCGGACTAGCGGTCAATGAGCAGTTCTTC.

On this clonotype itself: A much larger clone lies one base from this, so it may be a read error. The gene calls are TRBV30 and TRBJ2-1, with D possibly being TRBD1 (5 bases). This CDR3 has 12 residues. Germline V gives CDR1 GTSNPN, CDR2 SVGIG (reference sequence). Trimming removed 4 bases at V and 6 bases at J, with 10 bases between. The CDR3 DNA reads TGTGCCTGGACAGGGTCCAGCAATGAGCAGTTCTTC. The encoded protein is CAWTGSSNEQFF.

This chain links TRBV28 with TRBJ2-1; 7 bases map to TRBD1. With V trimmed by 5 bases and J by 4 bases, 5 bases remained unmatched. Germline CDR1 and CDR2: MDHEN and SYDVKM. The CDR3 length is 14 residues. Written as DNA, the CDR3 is TGTGCCAGCAGTGACGAACAGGGGTACAATGAGCAGTTCTTC. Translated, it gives CASSDEQGYNEQFF.

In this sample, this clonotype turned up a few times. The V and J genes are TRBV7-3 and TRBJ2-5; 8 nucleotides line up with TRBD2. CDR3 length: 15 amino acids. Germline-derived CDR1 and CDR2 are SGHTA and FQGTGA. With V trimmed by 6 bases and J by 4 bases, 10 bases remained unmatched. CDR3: CASRPGLVERETQYF. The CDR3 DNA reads TGTGCCAGCAGGCCGGGACTAGTTGAGAGAGAGACCCAGTACTTC.

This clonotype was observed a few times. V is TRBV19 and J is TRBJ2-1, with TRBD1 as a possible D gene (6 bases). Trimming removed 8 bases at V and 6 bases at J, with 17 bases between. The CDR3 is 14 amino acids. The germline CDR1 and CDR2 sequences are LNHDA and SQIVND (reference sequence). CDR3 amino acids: CASSQGFPPNEQFF. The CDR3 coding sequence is TGTGCCAGTTCACAGGGTTTTCCACCCAATGAGCAGTTCTTC.

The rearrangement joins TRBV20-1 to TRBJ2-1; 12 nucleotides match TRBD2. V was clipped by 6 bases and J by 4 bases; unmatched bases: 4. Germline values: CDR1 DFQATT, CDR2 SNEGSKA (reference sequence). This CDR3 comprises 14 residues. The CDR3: CSAPTSGGYNEQFF. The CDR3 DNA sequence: TGCAGTGCACCGACTAGCGGGGGTTACAATGAGCAGTTCTTC.

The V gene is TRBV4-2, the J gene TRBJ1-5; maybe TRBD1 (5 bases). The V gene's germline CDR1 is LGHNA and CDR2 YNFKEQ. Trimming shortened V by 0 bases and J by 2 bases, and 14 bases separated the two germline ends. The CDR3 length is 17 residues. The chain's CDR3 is CASSQDGRGKGNQPQHF. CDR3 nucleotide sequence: TGTGCCAGCAGCCAAGATGGAAGGGGTAAGGGCAATCAGCCCCAGCATTTT.

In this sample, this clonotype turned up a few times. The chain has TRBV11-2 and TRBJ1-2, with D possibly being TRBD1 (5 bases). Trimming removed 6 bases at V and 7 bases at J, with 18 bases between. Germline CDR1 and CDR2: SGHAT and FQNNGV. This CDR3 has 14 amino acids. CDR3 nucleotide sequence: TGTGCCAGCAGTCTCGGGACGAGGGAGTTTGGCTACACCTTC. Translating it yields CASSLGTREFGYTF.

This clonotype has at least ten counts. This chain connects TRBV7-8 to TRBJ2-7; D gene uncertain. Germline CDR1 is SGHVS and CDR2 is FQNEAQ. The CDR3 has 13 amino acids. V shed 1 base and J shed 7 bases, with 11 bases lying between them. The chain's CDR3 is CASSLESVGEQYF. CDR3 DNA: TGTGCCAGCAGCTTAGAGTCCGTCGGAGAGCAGTACTTC.

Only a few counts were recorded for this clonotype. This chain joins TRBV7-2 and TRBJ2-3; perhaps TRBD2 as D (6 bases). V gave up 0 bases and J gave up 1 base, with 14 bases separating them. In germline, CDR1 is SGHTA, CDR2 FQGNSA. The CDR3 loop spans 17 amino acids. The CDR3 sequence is CASSLAPLPGGTDTQYF. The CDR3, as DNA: TGTGCCAGCAGCTTAGCCCCATTACCGGGGGGCACAGATACGCAGTATTTT.

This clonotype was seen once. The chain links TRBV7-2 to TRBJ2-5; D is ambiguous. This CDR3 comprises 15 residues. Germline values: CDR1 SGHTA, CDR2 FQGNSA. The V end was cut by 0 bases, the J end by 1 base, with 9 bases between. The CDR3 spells CASSLASTPQETQYF. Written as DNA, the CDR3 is TGTGCCAGCAGCTTAGCCAGCACACCCCAAGAGACCCAGTACTTC.

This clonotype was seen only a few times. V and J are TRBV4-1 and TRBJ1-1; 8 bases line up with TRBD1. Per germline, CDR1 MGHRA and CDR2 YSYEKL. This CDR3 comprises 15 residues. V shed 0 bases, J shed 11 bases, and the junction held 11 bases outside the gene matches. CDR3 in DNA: TGCGCCAGCAGCCAAGATGGTCAGGGGGCTATGAGGGCTTTCTTT. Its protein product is CASSQDGQGAMRAFF.

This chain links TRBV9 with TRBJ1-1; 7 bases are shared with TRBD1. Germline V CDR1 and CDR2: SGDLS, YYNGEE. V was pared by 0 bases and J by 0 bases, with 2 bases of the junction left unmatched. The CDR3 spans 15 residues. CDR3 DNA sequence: TGTGCCAGCAGCGTAGAGGGGGCCTTGAACACTGAAGCTTTCTTT. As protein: CASSVEGALNTEAFF.

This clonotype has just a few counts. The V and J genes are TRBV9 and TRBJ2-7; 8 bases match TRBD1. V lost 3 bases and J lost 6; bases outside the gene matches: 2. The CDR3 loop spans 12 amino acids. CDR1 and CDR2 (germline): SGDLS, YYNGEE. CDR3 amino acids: CASSGTGLEQYF. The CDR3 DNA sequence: TGTGCCAGCAGCGGGACAGGGCTCGAGCAGTACTTC.

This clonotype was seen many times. The CDR3 reads CASSAGRGQYF. CDR3 nucleotide sequence: TGTGCCAGCAGCGCCGGACGCGGGCAGTACTTC. The gene calls are TRBV28 and TRBJ2-7, with D unclear. Looked up from germline, CDR1 is MDHEN and CDR2 is SYDVKM. This CDR3 contains 11 residues. V was shortened by 6 bases and J by 9 bases, with 12 bases between the two germline ends.

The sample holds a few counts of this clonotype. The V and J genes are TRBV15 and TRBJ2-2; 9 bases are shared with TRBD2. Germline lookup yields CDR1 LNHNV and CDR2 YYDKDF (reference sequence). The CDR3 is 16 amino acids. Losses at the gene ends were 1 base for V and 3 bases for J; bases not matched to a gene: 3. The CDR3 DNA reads TGTGCCACCAGCAGAGGACTAGCGGAAGACACCGGGGAGCTGTTTTTT. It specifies CATSRGLAEDTGELFF.

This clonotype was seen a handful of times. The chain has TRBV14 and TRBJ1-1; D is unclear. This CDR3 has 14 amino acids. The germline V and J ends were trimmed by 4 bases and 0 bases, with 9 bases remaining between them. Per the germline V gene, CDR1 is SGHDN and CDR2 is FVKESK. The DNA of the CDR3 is TGTGCCAGCAGCCCCTTCAGCATGAACACTGAAGCTTTCTTT. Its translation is CASSPFSMNTEAFF.

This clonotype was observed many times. In DNA form, the CDR3 reads TGCAGTGCTCCCAGTCACAGAGGGGGGGATGGCGAGCAGTACTTC. This translates into CSAPSHRGGDGEQYF. The genes are TRBV20-1 and TRBJ2-7; D is possibly TRBD2 (7 bases). CDR1 is DFQATT and CDR2 is SNEGSKA in the germline V gene (reference sequence). V lost 5 bases and J 6 bases, leaving 23 bases between the germline ends. The CDR3 spans 15 residues.

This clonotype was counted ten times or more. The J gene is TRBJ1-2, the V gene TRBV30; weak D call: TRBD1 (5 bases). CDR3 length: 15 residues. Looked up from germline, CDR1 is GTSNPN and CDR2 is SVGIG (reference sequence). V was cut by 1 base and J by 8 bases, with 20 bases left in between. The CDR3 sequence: CAWSDQSGLVSGYTF. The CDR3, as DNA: TGTGCCTGGAGTGACCAATCGGGACTTGTGTCCGGCTACACCTTC.

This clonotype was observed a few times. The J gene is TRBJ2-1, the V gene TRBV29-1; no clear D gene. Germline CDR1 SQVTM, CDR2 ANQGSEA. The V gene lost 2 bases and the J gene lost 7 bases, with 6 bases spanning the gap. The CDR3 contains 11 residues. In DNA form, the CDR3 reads TGCAGCGTTGAATGGCGGAATGAGCAGTTCTTC. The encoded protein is CSVEWRNEQFF.

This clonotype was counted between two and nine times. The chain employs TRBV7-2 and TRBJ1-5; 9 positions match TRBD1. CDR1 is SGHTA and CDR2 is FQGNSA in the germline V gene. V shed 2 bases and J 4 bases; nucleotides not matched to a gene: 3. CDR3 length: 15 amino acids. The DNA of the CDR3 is TGTGCCAGCAGCTTAACAGGGGGCCTTAATCAGCCCCAGCATTTT. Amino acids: CASSLTGGLNQPQHF.

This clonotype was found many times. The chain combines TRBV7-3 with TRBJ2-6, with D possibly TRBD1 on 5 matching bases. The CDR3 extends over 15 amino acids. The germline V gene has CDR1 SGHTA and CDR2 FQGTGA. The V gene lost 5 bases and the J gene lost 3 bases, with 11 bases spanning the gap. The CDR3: CASSPQGYGANVLTF. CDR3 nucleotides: TGTGCCAGCAGCCCTCAGGGATATGGGGCCAACGTCCTGACTTTC. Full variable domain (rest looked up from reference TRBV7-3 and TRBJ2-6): GAGVSQTPSNKVTEKGKYVELRCDPISGHTALYWYRQSLGQGPEFLIYFQGTGAADDSGLPNDRFFAVRPEGSVSTLKIQRTERGDSAVYLCASSPQGYGANVLTFGAGSRLTVL.